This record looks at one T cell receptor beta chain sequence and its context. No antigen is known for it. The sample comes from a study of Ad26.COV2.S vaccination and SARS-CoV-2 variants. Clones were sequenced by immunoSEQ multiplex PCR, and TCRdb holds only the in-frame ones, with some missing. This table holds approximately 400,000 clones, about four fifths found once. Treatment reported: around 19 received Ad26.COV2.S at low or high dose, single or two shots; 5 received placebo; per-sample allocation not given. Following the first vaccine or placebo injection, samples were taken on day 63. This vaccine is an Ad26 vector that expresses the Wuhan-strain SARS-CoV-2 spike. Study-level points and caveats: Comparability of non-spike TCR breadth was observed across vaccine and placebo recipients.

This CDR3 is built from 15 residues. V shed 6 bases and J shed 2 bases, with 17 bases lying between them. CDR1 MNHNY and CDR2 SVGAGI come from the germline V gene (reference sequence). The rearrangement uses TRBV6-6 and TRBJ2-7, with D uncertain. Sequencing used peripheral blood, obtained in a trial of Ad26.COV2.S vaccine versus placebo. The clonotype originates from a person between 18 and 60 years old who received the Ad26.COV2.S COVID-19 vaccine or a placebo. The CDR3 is CASRITSSVTYEQYF. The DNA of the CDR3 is TGTGCCAGCAGGATTACAAGTTCTGTGACCTACGAGCAGTACTTC.